This paragraph reports one T cell receptor (beta chain). The target antigen is unknown. The V gene's germline CDR1 is SGHRS and CDR2 YFSETQ. The CDR3 totals 13 residues. Trimming took 3 bases from V and 6 from J; bases not matched to a gene: 2. Negative isolation yielded the CD8+ and CD4+ T cells, while FACS enriched the TEMRA cells. The authors reverse transcribed roughly 0.45 to 1 ug RNA with random hexamers. The TCR beta CDR3 was amplified by immunoSEQ multiplex PCR across 54 Vbeta, 13 Jbeta. MiXCR, run by TCRdb on the immunoSEQ multiplex PCR reads, gives a single entry per CDR3 protein. The data contain about 100,000 distinct CDR3 sequences, 95% of them singletons. This sample was included in a study of CD8 T cells in Susac syndrome. Overall study results and limits: Susac-specific public clones were found in both the total CD8+ and the CD8+ TEMRA repertoires, with sixteen in the former and 4 to 6 in the latter.

The sequence came from a human donor with Susac syndrome. The chain links TRBV5-1 to TRBJ2-2, with 7 bases that match TRBD1. Sequencing was performed on CD8+ T cells from PBMCs. This CDR3 reads CASSWGQPGELFF. In nucleotides, the CDR3 is TGCGCCAGCAGCTGGGGACAGCCCGGGGAGCTGTTTTTT.